This TCR beta chain was sequenced in a study of tissue T cells after allogeneic stem cell transplantation. Background on the study: Of the grafts for graft-versus-host disease patients, several were unmodified and three CD34-selected. Study-wide results and caveats: Tissue-detected TCR repertoire was only partly captured by blood and spleen T cells. Shared clones across patients were few; motif clustering revealed tissue-specific shared signatures.

J was trimmed by 0 bases and V by 0 bases; bases with no gene match: 5. The germline CDR1 and CDR2 sequences are SGHRS and YFSETQ. This CDR3 comprises 17 residues. Regarding this clone: Antigen unknown.

Survey-depth TCRbeta CDR3 sequencing reported V/J genes and productive frequencies. This table comes from immunoSEQ multiplex PCR, and its TCRdb copy is limited to in-frame clones, with some not included. The table lists several hundred clones, around 47% of them singletons. Material: ascending colon tissue, obtained at autopsy. V usage is TRBV5-1 and J usage is TRBJ2-7; 11 bases align to TRBD2. This receptor was taken from a female patient aged 40 to 69 with steroid-refractory graft-versus-host disease after an allogeneic stem cell transplant. Certain T cells may be donor cells from the graft. The DNA of the CDR3 is TGCGCCAGCAGCTTGGGACTAGCGGGGCTACGCTCCTACGAGCAGTACTTC. Encoded protein: CASSLGLAGLRSYEQYF. Looking up the rest from reference TRBV5-1 and TRBJ2-7 gives the full variable domain: KAGVTQTPRYLIKTRGQQVTLSCSPISGHRSVSWYQQTPGQGLQFLFEYFSETQRNKGNFPGRFSGRQFSNSRSEMNVSTLELGDSALYLCASSLGLAGLRSYEQYFGPGTRLTVT.